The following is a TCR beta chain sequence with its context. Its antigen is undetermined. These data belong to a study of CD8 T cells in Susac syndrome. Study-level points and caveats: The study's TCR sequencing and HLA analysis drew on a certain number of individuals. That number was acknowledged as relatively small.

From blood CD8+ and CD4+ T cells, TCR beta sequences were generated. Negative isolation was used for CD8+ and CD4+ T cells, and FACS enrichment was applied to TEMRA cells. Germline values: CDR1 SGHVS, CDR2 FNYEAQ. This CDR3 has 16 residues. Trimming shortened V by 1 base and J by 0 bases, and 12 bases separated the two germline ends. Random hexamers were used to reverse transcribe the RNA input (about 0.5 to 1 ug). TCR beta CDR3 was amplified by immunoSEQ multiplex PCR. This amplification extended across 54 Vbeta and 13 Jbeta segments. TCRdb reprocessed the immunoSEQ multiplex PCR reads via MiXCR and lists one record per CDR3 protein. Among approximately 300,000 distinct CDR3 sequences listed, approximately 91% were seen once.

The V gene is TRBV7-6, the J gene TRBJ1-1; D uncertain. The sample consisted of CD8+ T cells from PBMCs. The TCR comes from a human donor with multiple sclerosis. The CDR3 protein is CASSLEGLAVNTEAFF. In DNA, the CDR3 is TGTGCCAGCAGCTTAGAGGGATTGGCGGTGAACACTGAAGCTTTCTTT.